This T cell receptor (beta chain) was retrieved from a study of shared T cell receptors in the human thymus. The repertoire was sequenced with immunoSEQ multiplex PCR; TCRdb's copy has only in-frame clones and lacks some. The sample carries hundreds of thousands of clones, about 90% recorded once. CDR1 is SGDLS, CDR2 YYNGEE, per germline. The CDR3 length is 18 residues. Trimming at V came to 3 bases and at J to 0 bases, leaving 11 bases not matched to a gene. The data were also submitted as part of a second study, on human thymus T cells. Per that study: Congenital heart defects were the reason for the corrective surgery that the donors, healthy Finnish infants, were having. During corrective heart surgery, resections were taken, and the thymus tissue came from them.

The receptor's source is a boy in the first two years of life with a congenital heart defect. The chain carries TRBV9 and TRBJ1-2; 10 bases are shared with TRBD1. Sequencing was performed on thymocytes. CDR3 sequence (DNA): TGTGCCAGCAGCGAGGGGACAGGGGAAGATGCAGCTAACTATGGCTACACCTTC. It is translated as CASSEGTGEDAANYGYTF.